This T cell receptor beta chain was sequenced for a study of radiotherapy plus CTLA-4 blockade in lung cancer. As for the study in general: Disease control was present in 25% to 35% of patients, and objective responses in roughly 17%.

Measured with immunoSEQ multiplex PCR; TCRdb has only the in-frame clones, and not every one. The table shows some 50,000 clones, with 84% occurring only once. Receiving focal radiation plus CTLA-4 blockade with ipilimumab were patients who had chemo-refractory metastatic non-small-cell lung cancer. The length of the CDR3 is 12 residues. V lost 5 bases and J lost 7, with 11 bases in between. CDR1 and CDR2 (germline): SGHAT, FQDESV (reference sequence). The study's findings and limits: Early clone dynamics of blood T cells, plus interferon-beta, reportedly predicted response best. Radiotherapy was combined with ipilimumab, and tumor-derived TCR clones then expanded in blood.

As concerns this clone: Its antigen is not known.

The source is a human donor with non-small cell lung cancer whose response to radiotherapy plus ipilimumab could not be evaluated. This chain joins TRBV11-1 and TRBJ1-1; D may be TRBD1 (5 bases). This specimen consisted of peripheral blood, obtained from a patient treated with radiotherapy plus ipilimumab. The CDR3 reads CASSANRLEAFF. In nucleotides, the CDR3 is TGTGCCAGCAGCGCAAACAGGCTTGAAGCTTTCTTT.